This TCR beta chain was documented in a study of T cells of healthy individuals. This clonotype came up a few times. TCRdb recomputed calls from the 5' RACE reads with MiXCR, one row per CDR3 protein. In the table there are 50,000 to 55,000 distinct CDR3 sequences, 14% to 15% of which are singletons. The TCR comes from a human donor in good health.

CDR3 loop: CASTAGTGGYETQYF. The CDR3, as DNA: TGTGCCAGCACCGCCGGGACAGGGGGCTATGAGACCCAGTACTTC. The rearrangement joins TRBV5-6 to TRBJ2-5, with TRBD1 matching 12 bases. J lost 5 bases, V lost 6 bases, and 8 bases had no gene match. The V gene's germline CDR1 is SGHDT and CDR2 YYEEEE. The length of the CDR3 is 15 residues.